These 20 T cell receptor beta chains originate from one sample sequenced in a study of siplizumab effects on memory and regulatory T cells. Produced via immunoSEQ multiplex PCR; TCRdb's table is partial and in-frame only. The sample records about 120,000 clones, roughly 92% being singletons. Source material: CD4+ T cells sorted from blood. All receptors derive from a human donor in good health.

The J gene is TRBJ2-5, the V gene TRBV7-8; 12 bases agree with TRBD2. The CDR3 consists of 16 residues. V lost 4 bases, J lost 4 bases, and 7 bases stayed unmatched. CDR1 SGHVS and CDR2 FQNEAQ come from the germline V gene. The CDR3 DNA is TGTGCCAGCAGCTGGCTAGCGGGGGGGCCCCGAGAGACCCAGTACTTC. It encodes CASSWLAGGPRETQYF.

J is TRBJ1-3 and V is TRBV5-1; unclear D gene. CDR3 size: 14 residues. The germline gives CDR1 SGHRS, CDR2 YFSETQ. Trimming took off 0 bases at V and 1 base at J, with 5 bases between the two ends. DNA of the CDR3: TGCGCCAGCAGCTTGGAGGCATCTGGAAACACCATATATTTT. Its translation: CASSLEASGNTIYF.

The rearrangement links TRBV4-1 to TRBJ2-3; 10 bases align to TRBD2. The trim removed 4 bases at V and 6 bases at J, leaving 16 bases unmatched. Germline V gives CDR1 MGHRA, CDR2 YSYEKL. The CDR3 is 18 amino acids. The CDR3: CASSLLRTSGRAADTQYF. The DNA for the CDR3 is TGCGCCAGCAGCCTCCTTCGAACCAGCGGGAGGGCCGCCGATACGCAGTATTTT.

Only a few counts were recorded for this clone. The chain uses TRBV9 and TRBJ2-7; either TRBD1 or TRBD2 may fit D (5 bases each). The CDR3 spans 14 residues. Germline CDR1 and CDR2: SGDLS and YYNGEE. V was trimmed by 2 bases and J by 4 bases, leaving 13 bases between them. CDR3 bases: TGTGCCAGCAGCGTCACCGGGACGGAATACGAGCAGTACTTC. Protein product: CASSVTGTEYEQYF.

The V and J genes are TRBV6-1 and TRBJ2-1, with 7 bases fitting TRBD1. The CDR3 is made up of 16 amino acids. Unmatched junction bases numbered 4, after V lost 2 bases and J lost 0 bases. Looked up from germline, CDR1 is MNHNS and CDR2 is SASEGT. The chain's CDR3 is CASSEMAGGSYNEQFF. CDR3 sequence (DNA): TGTGCCAGCAGTGAAATGGCAGGGGGCTCCTACAATGAGCAGTTCTTC.

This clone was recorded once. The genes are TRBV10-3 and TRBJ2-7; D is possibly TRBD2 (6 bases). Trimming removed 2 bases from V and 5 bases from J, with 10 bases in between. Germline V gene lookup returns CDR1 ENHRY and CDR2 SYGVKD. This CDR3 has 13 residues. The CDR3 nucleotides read TGTGCCATCAGTGAGGGGGAGGAACACGAGCAGTACTTC. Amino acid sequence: CAISEGEEHEQYF.

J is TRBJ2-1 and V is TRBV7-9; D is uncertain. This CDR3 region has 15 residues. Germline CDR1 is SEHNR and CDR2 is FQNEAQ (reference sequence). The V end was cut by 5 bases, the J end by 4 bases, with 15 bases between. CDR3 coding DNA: TGTGCCAGCAGCAACCCGGCCGGAACATACAATGAGCAGTTCTTC. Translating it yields CASSNPAGTYNEQFF.

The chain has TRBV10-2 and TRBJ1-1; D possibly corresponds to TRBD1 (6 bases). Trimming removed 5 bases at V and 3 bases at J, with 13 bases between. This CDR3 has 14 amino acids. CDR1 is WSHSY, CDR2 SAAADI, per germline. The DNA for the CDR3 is TGCGCCAGCAGTTACAAACAGGGAGACACTGAAGCTTTCTTT. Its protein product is CASSYKQGDTEAFF.

CDR3 DNA: TGTGCCAGCAGCGCGAGACAGGGAGTCTACGAGCAGTACTTC. The encoded protein is CASSARQGVYEQYF. The rearrangement uses TRBV9 and TRBJ2-7; TRBD1 matches at 7 bases. This CDR3 is built from 14 residues. Germline V gene lookup returns CDR1 SGDLS and CDR2 YYNGEE. V dropped 3 bases and J dropped 3; count of bases not matched to a gene: 6.

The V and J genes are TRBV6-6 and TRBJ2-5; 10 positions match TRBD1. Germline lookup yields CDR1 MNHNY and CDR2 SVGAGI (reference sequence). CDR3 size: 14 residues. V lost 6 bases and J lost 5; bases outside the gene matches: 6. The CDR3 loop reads CASRLDRGLETQYF. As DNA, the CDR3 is TGTGCCAGCAGACTTGACAGGGGGCTTGAGACCCAGTACTTC.

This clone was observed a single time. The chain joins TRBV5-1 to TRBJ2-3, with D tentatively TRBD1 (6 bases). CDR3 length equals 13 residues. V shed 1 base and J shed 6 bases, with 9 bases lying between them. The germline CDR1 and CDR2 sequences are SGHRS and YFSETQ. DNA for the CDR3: TGCGCCAGCAGCTTGTTTGGGGGCGATACGCAGTATTTT. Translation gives CASSLFGGDTQYF.

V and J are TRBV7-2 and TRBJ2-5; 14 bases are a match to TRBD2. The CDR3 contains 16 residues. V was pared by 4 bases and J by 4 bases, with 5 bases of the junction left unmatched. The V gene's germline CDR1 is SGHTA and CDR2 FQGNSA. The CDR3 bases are TGTGCCAGCAGCTCGGGACTAGCGGGGGTACCAGAGACCCAGTACTTC. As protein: CASSSGLAGVPETQYF.

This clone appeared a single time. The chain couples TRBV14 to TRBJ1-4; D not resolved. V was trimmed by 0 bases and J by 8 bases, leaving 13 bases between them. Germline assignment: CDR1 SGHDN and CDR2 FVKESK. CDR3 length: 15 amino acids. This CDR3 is CASSQDLRLGEKLFF. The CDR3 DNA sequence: TGTGCCAGCAGCCAAGACTTGCGACTTGGGGAAAAACTGTTTTTT.

The CDR3 coding sequence is TGTGCCAGCAGCTTGGGGTGGGGACCACAGGGGGCGGACGATGCAGATACGCAGTATTTT. It is translated as CASSLGWGPQGADDADTQYF. The chain uses TRBV11-3 and TRBJ2-3; TRBD1 matches 9 bases. The CDR3 runs 20 residues. The germline V gene has CDR1 SGHNT and CDR2 YENEEA. V dropped 3 bases and J dropped 4; count of bases not matched to a gene: 20.

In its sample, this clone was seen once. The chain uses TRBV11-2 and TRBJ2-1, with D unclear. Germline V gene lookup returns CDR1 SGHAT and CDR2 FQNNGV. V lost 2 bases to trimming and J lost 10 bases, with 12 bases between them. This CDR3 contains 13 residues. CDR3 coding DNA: TGTGCCAGCAGCTTATGGGCCCGCCGAGAGCAGTTCTTC. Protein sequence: CASSLWARREQFF.

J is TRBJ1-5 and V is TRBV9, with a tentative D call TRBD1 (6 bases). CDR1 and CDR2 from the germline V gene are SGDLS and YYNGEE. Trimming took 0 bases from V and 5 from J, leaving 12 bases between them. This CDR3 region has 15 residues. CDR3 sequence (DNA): TGTGCCAGCAGCGTAGGGCAGGGGAAGGATCAGCCCCAGCATTTT. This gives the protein CASSVGQGKDQPQHF. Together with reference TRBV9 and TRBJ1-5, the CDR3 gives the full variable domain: DSGVTQTPKHLITATGQRVTLRCSPRSGDLSVYWYQQSLDQGLQFLIQYYNGEERAKGNILERFSAQQFPDLHSELNLSSLELGDSALYFCASSVGQGKDQPQHFGDGTRLSIL.

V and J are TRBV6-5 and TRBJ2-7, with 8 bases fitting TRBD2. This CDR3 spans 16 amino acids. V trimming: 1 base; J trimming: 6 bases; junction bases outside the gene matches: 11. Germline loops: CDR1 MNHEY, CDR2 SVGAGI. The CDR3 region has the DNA TGTGCCAGCAGTTACTATTTGCCAAGCGGGAGTCGCGAGCAGTACTTC. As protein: CASSYYLPSGSREQYF.

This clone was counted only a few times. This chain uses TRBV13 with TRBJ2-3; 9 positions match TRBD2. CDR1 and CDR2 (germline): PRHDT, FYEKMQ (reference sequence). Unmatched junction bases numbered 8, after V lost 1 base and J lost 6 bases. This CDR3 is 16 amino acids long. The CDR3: CASSLVGSGSWDTQYF. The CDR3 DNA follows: TGTGCCAGCAGCTTAGTCGGTAGCGGGAGTTGGGATACGCAGTATTTT.

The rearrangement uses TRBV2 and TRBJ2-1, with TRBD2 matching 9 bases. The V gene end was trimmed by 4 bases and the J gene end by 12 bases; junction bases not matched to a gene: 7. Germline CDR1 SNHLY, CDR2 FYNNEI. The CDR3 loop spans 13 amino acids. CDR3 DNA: TGTGCCAGCAGTGGTCCGCAGCGGGGGGCGCAGTTCTTC. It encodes CASSGPQRGAQFF.

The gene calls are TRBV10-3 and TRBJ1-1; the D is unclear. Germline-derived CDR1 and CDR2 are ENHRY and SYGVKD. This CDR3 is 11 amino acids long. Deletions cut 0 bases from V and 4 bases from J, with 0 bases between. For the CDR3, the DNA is TGTGCCATCAGTGAGTCCACTGAAGCTTTCTTT. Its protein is CAISESTEAFF.